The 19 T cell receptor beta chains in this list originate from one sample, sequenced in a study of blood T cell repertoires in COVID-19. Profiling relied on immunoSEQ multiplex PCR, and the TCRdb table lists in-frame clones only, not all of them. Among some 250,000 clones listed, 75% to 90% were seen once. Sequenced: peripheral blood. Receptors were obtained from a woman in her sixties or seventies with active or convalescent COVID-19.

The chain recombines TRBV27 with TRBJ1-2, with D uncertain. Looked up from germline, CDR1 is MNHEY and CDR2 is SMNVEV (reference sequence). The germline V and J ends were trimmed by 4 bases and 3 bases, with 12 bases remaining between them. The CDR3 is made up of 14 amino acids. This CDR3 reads CASSSPGRDYGYTF. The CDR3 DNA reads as TGTGCCAGCAGTTCCCCGGGGAGGGACTATGGCTACACCTTC.

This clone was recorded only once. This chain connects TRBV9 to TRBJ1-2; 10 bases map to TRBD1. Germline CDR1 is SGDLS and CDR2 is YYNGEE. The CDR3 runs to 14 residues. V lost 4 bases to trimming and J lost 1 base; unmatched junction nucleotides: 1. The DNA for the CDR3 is TGTGCCAGCAGCCGGGACAGGGGTAACTATGGCTACACCTTC. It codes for CASSRDRGNYGYTF.

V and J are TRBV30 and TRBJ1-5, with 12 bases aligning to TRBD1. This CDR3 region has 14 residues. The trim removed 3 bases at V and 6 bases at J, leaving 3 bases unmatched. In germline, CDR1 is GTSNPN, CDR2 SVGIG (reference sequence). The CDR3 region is CAWSGTGGGQPQHF. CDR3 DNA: TGTGCCTGGAGCGGGACAGGGGGCGGTCAGCCCCAGCATTTT. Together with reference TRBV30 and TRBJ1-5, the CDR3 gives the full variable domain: SQTIHQWPATLVQPVGSPLSLECTVEGTSNPNLYWYRQAAGRGLQLLFYSVGIGQISSEVPQNLSASRPQDRQFILSSKKLLLSDSGFYLCAWSGTGGGQPQHFGDGTRLSIL.

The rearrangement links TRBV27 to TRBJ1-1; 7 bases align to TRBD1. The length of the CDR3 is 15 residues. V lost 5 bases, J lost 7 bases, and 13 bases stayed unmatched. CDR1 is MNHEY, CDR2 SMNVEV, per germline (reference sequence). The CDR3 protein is CASSTRQGRDFEAFF. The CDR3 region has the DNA TGTGCCAGCAGTACCCGACAGGGTCGGGATTTTGAAGCTTTCTTT.

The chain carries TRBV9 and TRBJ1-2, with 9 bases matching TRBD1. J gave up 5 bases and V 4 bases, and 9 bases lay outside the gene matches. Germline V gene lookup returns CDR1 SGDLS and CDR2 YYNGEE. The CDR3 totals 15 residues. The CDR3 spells CASSPQQGARYGYTF. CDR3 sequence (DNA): TGTGCCAGCAGCCCGCAACAGGGGGCGCGGTATGGCTACACCTTC.

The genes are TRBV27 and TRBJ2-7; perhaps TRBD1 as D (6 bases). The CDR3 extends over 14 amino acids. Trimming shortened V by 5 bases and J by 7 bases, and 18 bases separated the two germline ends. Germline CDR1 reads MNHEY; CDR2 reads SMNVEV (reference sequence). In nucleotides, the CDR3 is TGTGCCAGCAGTAACAGGGCTCCTTGGAGGGAGCAGTACTTC. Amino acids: CASSNRAPWREQYF.

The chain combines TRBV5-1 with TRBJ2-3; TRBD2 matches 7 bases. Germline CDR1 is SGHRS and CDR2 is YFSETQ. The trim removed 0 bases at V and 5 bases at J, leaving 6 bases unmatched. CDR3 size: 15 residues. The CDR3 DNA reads TGCGCCAGCAGCTTGGGCGGGGGAATGAAAGATACGCAGTATTTT. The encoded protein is CASSLGGGMKDTQYF.

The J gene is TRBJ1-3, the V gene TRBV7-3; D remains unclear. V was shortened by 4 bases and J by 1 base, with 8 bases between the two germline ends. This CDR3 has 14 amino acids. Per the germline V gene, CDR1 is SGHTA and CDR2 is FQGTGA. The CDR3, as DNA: TGTGCCAGCAGCTCAGGCGTTTCTGGAAACACCATATATTTT. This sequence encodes CASSSGVSGNTIYF.

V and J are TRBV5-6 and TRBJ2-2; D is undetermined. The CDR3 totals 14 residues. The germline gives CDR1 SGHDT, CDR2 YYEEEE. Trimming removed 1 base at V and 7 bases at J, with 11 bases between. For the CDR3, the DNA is TGTGCCAGCAGCTTGTATGGCCGGGTCGGGGAGCTGTTTTTT. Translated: CASSLYGRVGELFF.

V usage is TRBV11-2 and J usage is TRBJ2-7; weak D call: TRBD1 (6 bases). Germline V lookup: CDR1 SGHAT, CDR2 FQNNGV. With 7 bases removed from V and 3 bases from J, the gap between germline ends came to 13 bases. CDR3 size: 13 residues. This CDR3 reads CASTPTGIYEQYF. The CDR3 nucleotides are TGTGCCAGCACCCCCACAGGGATCTACGAGCAGTACTTC.

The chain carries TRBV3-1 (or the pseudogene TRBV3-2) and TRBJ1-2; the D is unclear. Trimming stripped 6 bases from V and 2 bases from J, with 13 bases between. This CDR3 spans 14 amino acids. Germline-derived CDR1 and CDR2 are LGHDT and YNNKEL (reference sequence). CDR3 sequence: CASSPIDKNYGYTF. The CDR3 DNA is TGTGCCAGCAGTCCTATAGACAAGAACTATGGCTACACCTTC.

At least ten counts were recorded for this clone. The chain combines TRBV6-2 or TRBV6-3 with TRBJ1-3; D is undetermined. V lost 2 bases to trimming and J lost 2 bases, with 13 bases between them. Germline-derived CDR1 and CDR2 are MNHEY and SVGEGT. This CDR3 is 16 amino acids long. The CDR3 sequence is CASSYLIGETGNTIYF. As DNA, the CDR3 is TGTGCCAGCAGTTACCTCATCGGGGAAACTGGAAACACCATATATTTT.

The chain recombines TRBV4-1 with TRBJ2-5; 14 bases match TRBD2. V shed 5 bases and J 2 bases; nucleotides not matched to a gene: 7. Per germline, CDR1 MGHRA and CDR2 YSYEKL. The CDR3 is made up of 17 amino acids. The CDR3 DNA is TGCGCCAGCAGCACCCGACTAGCGGGGGGGTGGCAAGAGACCCAGTACTTC. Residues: CASSTRLAGGWQETQYF.

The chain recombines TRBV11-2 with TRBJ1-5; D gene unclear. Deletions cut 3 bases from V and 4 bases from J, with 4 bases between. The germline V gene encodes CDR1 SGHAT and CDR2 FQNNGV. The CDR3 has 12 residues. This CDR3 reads CASSLENQPQHF. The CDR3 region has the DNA TGTGCCAGCAGCTTGGAGAATCAGCCCCAGCATTTT.

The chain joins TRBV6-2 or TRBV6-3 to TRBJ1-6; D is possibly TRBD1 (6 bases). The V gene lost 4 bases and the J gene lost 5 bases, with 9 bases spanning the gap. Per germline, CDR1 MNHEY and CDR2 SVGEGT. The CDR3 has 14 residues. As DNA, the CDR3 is TGTGCCAGCAGTTTCCACAGGGATAATTCACCCCTCCACTTT. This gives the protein CASSFHRDNSPLHF.

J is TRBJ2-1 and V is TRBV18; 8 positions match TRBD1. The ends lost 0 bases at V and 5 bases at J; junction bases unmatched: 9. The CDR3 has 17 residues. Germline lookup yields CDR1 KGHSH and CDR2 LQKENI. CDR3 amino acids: CASSPPLRQGIDNEQFF. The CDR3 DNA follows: TGTGCCAGCTCACCACCGTTGCGACAGGGGATCGACAATGAGCAGTTCTTC.

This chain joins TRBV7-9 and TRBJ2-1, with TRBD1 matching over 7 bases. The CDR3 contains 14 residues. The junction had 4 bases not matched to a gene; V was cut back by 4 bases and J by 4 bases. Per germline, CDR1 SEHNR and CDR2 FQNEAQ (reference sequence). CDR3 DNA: TGTGCCAGCAGCTGGGGACAGATATACAATGAGCAGTTCTTC. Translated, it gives CASSWGQIYNEQFF. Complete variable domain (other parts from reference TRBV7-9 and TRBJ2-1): DTGVSQNPRHKITKRGQNVTFRCDPISEHNRLYWYRQTLGQGPEFLTYFQNEAQLEKSRLLSDRFSAERPKGSFSTLEIQRTEQGDSAMYLCASSWGQIYNEQFFGPGTRLTVL.

The CDR3 protein is CACPRGQNYGYTF. The CDR3 DNA follows: TGTGCCTGCCCAAGGGGGCAGAACTATGGCTACACCTTC. The chain carries TRBV30 and TRBJ1-2; the match to TRBD1 covers 7 bases. The ends lost 6 bases at V and 2 bases at J; junction bases unmatched: 6. This CDR3 is 13 amino acids long. The germline V gene encodes CDR1 GTSNPN and CDR2 SVGIG (reference sequence).

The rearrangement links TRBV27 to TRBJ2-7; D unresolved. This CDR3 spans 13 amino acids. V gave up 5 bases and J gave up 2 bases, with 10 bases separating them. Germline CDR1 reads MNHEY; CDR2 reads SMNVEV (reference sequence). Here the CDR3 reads CASSVGAAYEQYF. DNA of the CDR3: TGTGCCAGCAGTGTAGGCGCGGCCTACGAGCAGTACTTC.